These 16 T cell receptor beta chains were sequenced from one sample in a study of PD-1 blockade in classical Hodgkin lymphoma (TCRdb year 2020). The time point label, as the study defines it: cycle 1 day 1 (C1D1), immediately before nivolumab initiation. Every trial patient had relapsed following autologous stem cell transplantation, and prior brentuximab vedotin exposure was what differed among cohorts A, B and C. The method was the immunoSEQ multiplex PCR assay. Here the immuneACCESS table is served through TCRdb, limited to in-frame sequences with V and J called. Missing clones are a known gap in these copies; in checked studies unresolved V genes cover under half, and the rest lacks a known reason. In this sample the table shows approximately 80,000 clones, roughly nine tenths of which occur a single time. The ten largest account for approximately 22% of the sample. The sequences come from peripheral blood mononuclear cells (PBMCs), collected at baseline. Receptors originate from a human donor with classical Hodgkin lymphoma.

The chain employs TRBV19 and TRBJ1-3, with TRBD1 matching 8 bases. J was trimmed by 4 bases and V by 5 bases; bases with no gene match: 4. CDR3 length: 14 residues. Germline V gene data show CDR1 as LNHDA and CDR2 as SQIVND (reference sequence). The CDR3 bases are TGTGCCAGTAGTCAGGGGGCCGCCGGAAACACCATATATTTT. Translation gives CASSQGAAGNTIYF.

The V call is TRBV7-9, the J call TRBJ2-7; D ambiguous. The V and J ends lost 5 bases and 6 bases respectively, with 11 bases between them. From germline, CDR1 is SEHNR and CDR2 FQNEAQ (reference sequence). CDR3 length: 12 residues. CDR3: CASSDTNGEQYF. CDR3 bases: TGTGCCAGCAGCGATACCAACGGCGAGCAGTACTTC.

The chain recombines TRBV4-1 with TRBJ2-2; perhaps TRBD2 as D (5 bases). The CDR3 totals 16 residues. Trimming cost V 4 bases and J 3 bases, with 15 bases left between them. Germline-derived CDR1 and CDR2 are MGHRA and YSYEKL. CDR3 coding DNA: TGCGCCAGCAGCCCCGGGGAAGCGCGGGACACCGGGGAGCTGTTTTTT. Protein sequence: CASSPGEARDTGELFF.

J is TRBJ2-1 and V is TRBV7-2; tentatively, D is TRBD2 (5 bases). CDR1 is SGHTA and CDR2 is FQGNSA in the germline V gene. The CDR3 spans 15 residues. V was trimmed by 2 bases and J by 6 bases, leaving 14 bases between them. Written as DNA, the CDR3 is TGTGCCAGCAGCTTATCCGGGATGTGGGGCAATGAGCAGTTCTTC. This sequence encodes CASSLSGMWGNEQFF.

The chain has TRBV6-5 and TRBJ2-2; D perhaps matches TRBD2 (6 bases). V dropped 6 bases and J dropped 5 bases, with 16 bases sitting between them. Germline CDR1 is MNHEY and CDR2 is SVGAGI. CDR3 size: 15 residues. The CDR3 loop is CASRPRDLQTGELFF. The CDR3 region has the DNA TGTGCCAGCAGGCCCCGGGACTTACAAACCGGGGAGCTGTTTTTT.

The chain joins TRBV5-4 to TRBJ2-1, with 9 bases matching TRBD1. V lost 3 bases to trimming and J lost 6 bases; unmatched junction nucleotides: 7. The CDR3 is 15 residues long. Germline V gene lookup returns CDR1 SGHNT and CDR2 YYREEE (reference sequence). The CDR3 reads CASSSPGTGSNEQFF. The CDR3 coding sequence is TGTGCCAGCAGCTCACCCGGGACAGGGAGCAATGAGCAGTTCTTC.

V is TRBV6-1 and J is TRBJ2-1, with D possibly called TRBD1 or TRBD2 (5 bases each). Trimming removed 8 bases from V and 0 bases from J, with 11 bases in between. The length of the CDR3 is 14 residues. CDR1 MNHNS and CDR2 SASEGT come from the germline V gene. Written as DNA, the CDR3 is TGTGCCAGCGTCCGGGACGGCTCCTACAATGAGCAGTTCTTC. Its translation is CASVRDGSYNEQFF.

The V and J genes are TRBV6-5 and TRBJ1-2; D possibly corresponds to TRBD1 (6 bases). The CDR3 runs 15 residues. In germline, CDR1 is MNHEY, CDR2 SVGAGI. Trimming shortened V by 5 bases and J by 5 bases, and 18 bases separated the two germline ends. CDR3 coding DNA: TGTGCCAGCAGTAAACGACAGGTCTCAACGTATGGCTACACCTTC. Its translation: CASSKRQVSTYGYTF.

The chain uses TRBV6-5 and TRBJ1-2; the D gene is possibly TRBD1 (5 bases). Trimming left V 6 bases short and J 4 bases short, with 18 bases between. The germline gives CDR1 MNHEY, CDR2 SVGAGI. The length of the CDR3 is 15 residues. The CDR3 sequence is CASRWDGVSSYGYTF. The CDR3 region has the DNA TGTGCCAGCAGGTGGGACGGAGTATCCTCCTATGGCTACACCTTC.

The chain couples TRBV6-1 to TRBJ2-6; tentatively, D is TRBD2 (5 bases). Trimming stripped 10 bases from V and 1 base from J, with 11 bases between. This CDR3 region has 14 residues. CDR1 and CDR2 from the germline V gene are MNHNS and SASEGT. The CDR3: CAISPGSGANVLTF. The CDR3 coding sequence is TGTGCCATATCCCCGGGGTCTGGGGCCAACGTCCTGACTTTC.

V and J are TRBV28 and TRBJ1-2; 11 bases align to TRBD1. This CDR3 is 14 amino acids long. Germline V CDR1 and CDR2: MDHEN, SYDVKM. Germline trimming cut 7 bases from V and 3 bases from J; bases unmatched to any gene: 4. The CDR3: CASTRDRGDYGYTF. CDR3 nucleotide sequence: TGTGCCAGCACCAGGGACAGGGGGGACTATGGCTACACCTTC.

The CDR3 bases are TGTGCCAGCAGCCGGATTCCCGGGACTAGCGGGACCCTGTATGAGGCAGATACGCAGTATTTT. Amino acid sequence: CASSRIPGTSGTLYEADTQYF. The rearrangement uses TRBV4-2 and TRBJ2-3; 13 positions agree with TRBD2. The V and J ends lost 4 bases and 4 bases, in that order; junction bases with no gene match: 20. This CDR3 contains 21 residues. In germline, CDR1 is LGHNA, CDR2 YNFKEQ.

The CDR3 reads CASSGQGLAQETQYF. The CDR3 bases are TGTGCCAGCAGTGGACAGGGGTTGGCCCAAGAGACCCAGTACTTC. The chain links TRBV28 to TRBJ2-5; 9 nucleotides agree with TRBD1. The CDR3 consists of 15 residues. V lost 5 bases and J lost 1; bases outside the gene matches: 5. Germline-derived CDR1 and CDR2 are MDHEN and SYDVKM.

This chain joins TRBV7-2 and TRBJ1-5; weak D call: TRBD1 (6 bases). Looked up from germline, CDR1 is SGHTA and CDR2 is FQGNSA. V was pared by 3 bases and J by 2 bases, with 11 bases between. The CDR3 loop spans 15 amino acids. The CDR3 protein is CASSLGYRGNQPQHF. Written as DNA, the CDR3 is TGTGCCAGCAGCTTGGGCTACAGGGGCAATCAGCCCCAGCATTTT.

J is TRBJ1-3 and V is TRBV7-2, with unresolved D. CDR3 length equals 15 residues. Trimming removed 3 bases from V and 0 bases from J, with 9 bases in between. The germline gives CDR1 SGHTA, CDR2 FQGNSA. This CDR3 reads CASSFASGSGNTIYF. CDR3 DNA sequence: TGTGCCAGCAGCTTTGCGTCCGGCTCTGGAAACACCATATATTTT. The variable domain in full, completed from reference TRBV7-2 and TRBJ1-3, reads GAGVSQSPSNKVTEKGKDVELRCDPISGHTALYWYRQSLGQGLEFLIYFQGNSAPDKSGLPSDRFSAERTGGSVSTLTIQRTQQEDSAVYLCASSFASGSGNTIYFGEGSWLTVV.

The chain couples TRBV19 to TRBJ2-7, with 10 positions matching TRBD1. The J segment lost 7 bases and the V segment lost 6 bases, leaving 9 bases of the junction unmatched. CDR1 is LNHDA and CDR2 is SQIVND in the germline V gene (reference sequence). There are 14 residues in the CDR3. The CDR3 protein is CASRDRGTQGEQYF. In nucleotides, the CDR3 is TGTGCCAGTAGGGACAGGGGGACCCAGGGGGAGCAGTACTTC.